Listed here are 31 T cell receptor beta chains from one sample, sequenced in a study of lymphopenia after photon versus proton radiotherapy. TCRdb keeps only in-frame clones here, not all; method: immunoSEQ multiplex PCR. The sample has about 55,000 clones; roughly 80% are singletons. The sequencing used peripheral blood, collected from a patient treated with proton-based radiotherapy. Every receptor here comes from a man aged 60 to 69 with pancreatic cancer.

V gene TRBV10-2 combines with J gene TRBJ2-7, with unresolved D. Germline V CDR1 and CDR2: WSHSY, SAAADI. The V and J ends lost 3 bases and 2 bases respectively, with 8 bases between them. The CDR3 covers 13 residues. CDR3: CASSDAGPYEQYF. In DNA form, the CDR3 reads TGCGCCAGCAGTGATGCAGGTCCCTACGAGCAGTACTTC.

As for this clone: A single base separates this from a much larger clone, so it may be a read error. The V call is TRBV28, the J call TRBJ2-7; a possible D gene is TRBD1 (5 bases). The CDR3 runs to 15 residues. V lost 6 bases and J 3 bases, leaving 18 bases between the germline ends. Germline CDR1 and CDR2: MDHEN and SYDVKM. The CDR3 protein is CASSNSHRTLYEQYF. The CDR3 region has the DNA TGTGCCAGCAGCAATTCCCACAGGACCCTCTACGAGCAGTACTTC.

This clone has only one observation. The rearrangement uses TRBV9 and TRBJ2-1, with TRBD1 matching over 8 bases. The J segment lost 4 bases and the V segment lost 4 bases, leaving 4 bases of the junction unmatched. Germline V gene lookup returns CDR1 SGDLS and CDR2 YYNGEE. The CDR3 is 14 amino acids. The CDR3 spells CASSMDRVYNEQFF. The CDR3 DNA follows: TGTGCCAGCAGCATGGACAGGGTGTACAATGAGCAGTTCTTC.

This chain uses TRBV28 with TRBJ1-1; the D is unclear. CDR1 MDHEN and CDR2 SYDVKM come from the germline V gene. Trimming removed 6 bases from V and 0 bases from J, with 8 bases in between. The CDR3 contains 13 residues. CDR3 protein: CASRTNMNTEAFF. As DNA, the CDR3 is TGTGCCAGCAGAACTAACATGAACACTGAAGCTTTCTTT.

The genes are TRBV5-1 and TRBJ2-5; D perhaps matches TRBD2 (5 bases). Per the germline V gene, CDR1 is SGHRS and CDR2 is YFSETQ. V was cut by 4 bases and J by 5 bases, with 12 bases left in between. The length of the CDR3 is 13 residues. The DNA for the CDR3 is TGCGCCAGCAGCGAGGATACGGGGGAGACCCAGTACTTC. Protein product: CASSEDTGETQYF.

This chain joins TRBV15 and TRBJ2-7; D not resolved. The CDR3 is 16 amino acids. Germline assignment: CDR1 LNHNV and CDR2 YYDKDF (reference sequence). Trimming pared 0 bases from V and 0 bases from J, leaving 12 bases between. CDR3 sequence: CATSREVRSLSYEQYF. The CDR3 region has the DNA TGTGCCACCAGCAGAGAGGTGCGCAGCCTCTCCTACGAGCAGTACTTC.

CDR3 nucleotides: TGTGCCAGTAGGGCACTAGCGGCTAAGGGGGATACGCAGTATTTT. The encoded protein is CASRALAAKGDTQYF. The V call is TRBV19, the J call TRBJ2-3, with TRBD2 matching 8 bases. The length of the CDR3 is 15 residues. The V segment lost 6 bases and the J segment 6 bases; nucleotides outside the gene matches: 11. The germline V gene encodes CDR1 LNHDA and CDR2 SQIVND (reference sequence).

This sequence joins TRBV7-2 and TRBJ2-5, with D perhaps given as TRBD1 or TRBD2 (5 bases each). The V gene's germline CDR1 is SGHTA and CDR2 FQGNSA. The CDR3 totals 15 residues. Trimming took off 1 base at V and 2 bases at J, with 11 bases between the two ends. The DNA of the CDR3 is TGTGCCAGCAGCTTAGGGTCGGGACCTCAAGAGACCCAGTACTTC. Its translation: CASSLGSGPQETQYF.

This clone was detected only a few times. This chain uses TRBV29-1 with TRBJ2-7; D perhaps matches TRBD2 (6 bases). Germline assignment: CDR1 SQVTM and CDR2 ANQGSEA. There are 12 residues in the CDR3. The V end was cut by 8 bases, the J end by 5 bases, with 16 bases between. The CDR3 bases are TGCAGCTCAGGGACTCCTCCTGACGAGCAGTACTTC. Its protein product is CSSGTPPDEQYF.

This clone came up a few times. The V and J genes are TRBV7-9 and TRBJ2-7; no clear D. V was pared by 3 bases and J by 3 bases, with 6 bases between. The CDR3 is 12 residues long. Germline values: CDR1 SEHNR, CDR2 FQNEAQ (reference sequence). CDR3 region: CASSLNGYEQYF. The CDR3 DNA is TGTGCCAGCAGCTTGAACGGCTACGAGCAGTACTTC.

J is TRBJ1-1 and V is TRBV9; D might be TRBD1 (5 bases). CDR3 length: 16 amino acids. V was trimmed by 3 bases and J by 0 bases, leaving 15 bases between them. Germline V lookup: CDR1 SGDLS, CDR2 YYNGEE. The DNA for the CDR3 is TGTGCCAGCAGCGAGGGCCCTAGGGGAATGAACACTGAAGCTTTCTTT. Amino acids: CASSEGPRGMNTEAFF.

This clone appeared once. The chain has TRBV9 and TRBJ2-2; weak D call: TRBD2 (7 bases). This CDR3 has 15 residues. The ends were cut back, 0 bases at V and 6 bases at J, with 12 bases in the middle. Germline values: CDR1 SGDLS, CDR2 YYNGEE. CDR3 DNA: TGTGCCAGCAGCGTAGACGGGGGGCTGGCCGGGGAGCTGTTTTTT. Translating it yields CASSVDGGLAGELFF.

This clone was counted a few times. The chain employs TRBV7-2 and TRBJ2-1; D uncertain. The CDR3 loop spans 15 amino acids. Trimming took 3 bases from V and 0 from J, leaving 9 bases between them. CDR1 is SGHTA and CDR2 is FQGNSA in the germline V gene. CDR3 bases: TGTGCCAGCAGCTTGTCTAGAGGCTCCTACAATGAGCAGTTCTTC. As protein: CASSLSRGSYNEQFF. The full variable domain, completed using reference TRBV7-2 and TRBJ2-1, is GAGVSQSPSNKVTEKGKDVELRCDPISGHTALYWYRQSLGQGLEFLIYFQGNSAPDKSGLPSDRFSAERTGGSVSTLTIQRTQQEDSAVYLCASSLSRGSYNEQFFGPGTRLTVL.

The rearrangement links TRBV30 to TRBJ2-1; no clear D gene. The V and J ends lost 2 bases and 4 bases respectively, with 6 bases between them. CDR3 length: 12 residues. Germline V gives CDR1 GTSNPN, CDR2 SVGIG (reference sequence). CDR3 nucleotide sequence: TGTGCCTGGAGTCACCGGTACAATGAGCAGTTCTTC. The encoded protein is CAWSHRYNEQFF.

This chain connects TRBV5-1 to TRBJ1-2; the match to TRBD1 covers 9 bases. V trimming: 4 bases; J trimming: 8 bases; junction bases outside the gene matches: 9. Per germline, CDR1 SGHRS and CDR2 YFSETQ. The CDR3 covers 14 residues. The CDR3 is CASSLGQGSVGYTF. CDR3 DNA sequence: TGCGCCAGCAGCCTAGGACAGGGGAGTGTCGGCTACACCTTC.

V is TRBV11-2 and J is TRBJ2-1; the D gene is possibly TRBD2 (6 bases). This CDR3 is built from 17 residues. Trimming pared 0 bases from V and 5 bases from J, leaving 17 bases between. Germline values: CDR1 SGHAT, CDR2 FQNNGV. CDR3 amino acids: CASSLDGVGSGHNEQFF. In DNA, the CDR3 is TGTGCCAGCAGCTTAGACGGTGTCGGGAGCGGCCACAATGAGCAGTTCTTC.

V and J are TRBV7-2 and TRBJ2-3; 7 bases are shared with TRBD2. Germline V CDR1 and CDR2: SGHTA, FQGNSA. This CDR3 is built from 15 residues. V was pared by 5 bases and J by 1 base, with 6 bases of the junction left unmatched. DNA for the CDR3: TGTGCCAGCAGCCGGCGGAGCGGGGGCACAGATACGCAGTATTTT. This gives the protein CASSRRSGGTDTQYF.

The chain recombines TRBV7-2 with TRBJ2-7; D call uncertain. Trimming removed 1 base from V and 7 bases from J, with 11 bases in between. The CDR3 spans 13 residues. Germline loops: CDR1 SGHTA, CDR2 FQGNSA. Written as DNA, the CDR3 is TGTGCCAGCAGCTTAGGTAATGGGCGGGAGCAGTACTTC. This sequence encodes CASSLGNGREQYF.

The chain combines TRBV7-8 with TRBJ2-7, with 7 nucleotides matching TRBD1. Per germline, CDR1 SGHVS and CDR2 FQNEAQ. J gave up 0 bases and V 8 bases, and 10 bases lay outside the gene matches. The CDR3 covers 15 residues. Written as DNA, the CDR3 is TGTGCCAGCCTCTCCTCCGGGACAGACTCCTACGAGCAGTACTTC. Its protein is CASLSSGTDSYEQYF.

This rearrangement joins TRBV19 to TRBJ2-7; tentative D call: TRBD2 (6 bases). The V end was cut by 1 base, the J end by 2 bases, with 12 bases between. Germline CDR1 and CDR2: LNHDA and SQIVND (reference sequence). This CDR3 is 15 amino acids long. The CDR3 protein is CASSIAGDLPYEQYF. The CDR3 region has the DNA TGTGCCAGTAGTATAGCGGGGGACCTTCCCTACGAGCAGTACTTC.

This chain joins TRBV28 and TRBJ2-7; D uncertain. The CDR3 extends over 15 amino acids. Looked up from germline, CDR1 is MDHEN and CDR2 is SYDVKM. Trimming stripped 6 bases from V and 3 bases from J, with 18 bases between. CDR3 sequence reads: CASRHTTRLDYEQYF. In DNA form, the CDR3 reads TGTGCCAGCAGACATACAACGAGACTCGACTACGAGCAGTACTTC.

This rearrangement joins TRBV5-1 to TRBJ1-6; D is perhaps TRBD1 (5 bases). The CDR3 contains 13 residues. Trimming pared 0 bases from V and 10 bases from J, leaving 8 bases between. Germline lookup yields CDR1 SGHRS and CDR2 YFSETQ. The CDR3 region has the DNA TGCGCCAGCAGCTTGGCCGGGGGGTCACCCCTCCACTTT. Its protein product is CASSLAGGSPLHF. Full variable domain (outside the CDR3, taken from reference TRBV5-1 and TRBJ1-6): KAGVTQTPRYLIKTRGQQVTLSCSPISGHRSVSWYQQTPGQGLQFLFEYFSETQRNKGNFPGRFSGRQFSNSRSEMNVSTLELGDSALYLCASSLAGGSPLHFGNGTRLTVT.

The chain recombines TRBV5-6 with TRBJ1-1; TRBD1 matches at 7 bases. The germline V gene encodes CDR1 SGHDT and CDR2 YYEEEE. The V segment lost 3 bases and the J segment 6 bases; nucleotides outside the gene matches: 5. CDR3 size: 13 residues. The CDR3: CASSSGTDSEAFF. Written as DNA, the CDR3 is TGTGCCAGCAGCTCAGGGACAGATTCTGAAGCTTTCTTT. Full variable domain (missing parts from reference TRBV5-6 and TRBJ1-1): DAGVTQSPTHLIKTRGQQVTLRCSPKSGHDTVSWYQQALGQGPQFIFQYYEEEERQRGNFPDRFSGHQFPNYSSELNVNALLLGDSALYLCASSSGTDSEAFFGQGTRLTVV.

The chain carries TRBV27 and TRBJ2-1; 13 positions match TRBD2. Germline V gives CDR1 MNHEY, CDR2 SMNVEV (reference sequence). The V segment lost 2 bases and the J segment 4 bases; nucleotides outside the gene matches: 2. The CDR3 has 16 amino acids. The CDR3 loop reads CASSLRLAGGYNEQFF. The CDR3 DNA reads as TGTGCCAGCAGTTTACGACTAGCGGGAGGTTACAATGAGCAGTTCTTC.

The V call is TRBV28, the J call TRBJ2-7; 12 nucleotides line up with TRBD1. The V segment lost 7 bases and the J segment 5 bases; nucleotides outside the gene matches: 9. This CDR3 comprises 15 residues. The V gene's germline CDR1 is MDHEN and CDR2 SYDVKM. Written as DNA, the CDR3 is TGTGCCAGCAACCTACCTGGGACAGGGGGCGACGAGCAGTACTTC. It specifies CASNLPGTGGDEQYF. Using reference TRBV28 and TRBJ2-7 for the parts outside the CDR3, the full variable domain is DVKVTQSSRYLVKRTGEKVFLECVQDMDHENMFWYRQDPGLGLRLIYFSYDVKMKEKGDIPEGYSVSREKKERFSLILESASTNQTSMYLCASNLPGTGGDEQYFGPGTRLTVT.

The chain couples TRBV18 to TRBJ2-1; 11 bases line up with TRBD2. V lost 3 bases and J lost 0; bases outside the gene matches: 7. Per the germline V gene, CDR1 is KGHSH and CDR2 is LQKENI. The CDR3 contains 18 residues. This chain's CDR3 is CASSPLTSGISSYNEQFF. The CDR3 coding sequence is TGTGCCAGCTCACCTCTGACTAGCGGGATTAGCTCCTACAATGAGCAGTTCTTC.

The chain links TRBV2 to TRBJ1-2; 10 bases are shared with TRBD1. Losses at the gene ends were 6 bases for V and 3 bases for J; bases not matched to a gene: 4. Germline-derived CDR1 and CDR2 are SNHLY and FYNNEI. CDR3 length: 14 residues. Here the CDR3 reads CASRAGTGDYGYTF. As DNA, the CDR3 is TGTGCCAGCAGGGCCGGGACAGGGGACTATGGCTACACCTTC.

The chain recombines TRBV4-1 with TRBJ1-2; no firm D call. Germline values: CDR1 MGHRA, CDR2 YSYEKL. V was shortened by 4 bases and J by 4 bases, with 13 bases between the two germline ends. The CDR3 length is 14 residues. The CDR3 loop reads CASSRILAPYGYTF. CDR3 coding DNA: TGCGCCAGCAGCCGCATATTGGCTCCCTATGGCTACACCTTC.

Here the CDR3 DNA reads TGTGCCAGCTCCATTTCTAAGCCCGGGACAGAGATCTACACCTTC. Protein product: CASSISKPGTEIYTF. The rearrangement uses TRBV6-5 and TRBJ1-2; 7 bases agree with TRBD1. CDR3 length: 15 amino acids. Germline CDR1 reads MNHEY; CDR2 reads SVGAGI. V trimming: 8 bases; J trimming: 10 bases; junction bases outside the gene matches: 19.

This chain uses TRBV4-2 with TRBJ1-5, with TRBD1 as a possible D gene (5 bases). V lost 1 base and J lost 2, with 15 bases in between. From germline, CDR1 is LGHNA and CDR2 YNFKEQ. The CDR3 consists of 17 residues. The CDR3 DNA reads as TGTGCCAGCAGCCAAGTGGGTTCGGGGGAGGGCAATCAGCCCCAGCATTTT. Translated, it gives CASSQVGSGEGNQPQHF.

The chain combines TRBV7-3 with TRBJ2-1; the match to TRBD2 covers 7 bases. The CDR3 has 15 residues. CDR1 is SGHTA, CDR2 FQGTGA, per germline. V was pared by 5 bases and J by 1 base, with 5 bases of the junction left unmatched. CDR3 nucleotide sequence: TGTGCCAGCAGCCGGGAGGATAGGTCCTACAATGAGCAGTTCTTC. Amino acids: CASSREDRSYNEQFF.